Presented here are 6 T cell receptor beta chains from one specimen sequenced in a study of blood T cells in healthy people across ages. Next came a second PCR, run for 7 to 11 cycles, which used a sample-barcoded 5' primer along with a J-beta primer mix. TCRdb reanalysed the 5' RACE reads using MiXCR and keeps one entry per CDR3 protein. The table shows over 450,000 distinct CDR3 sequences, with around 24% occurring only once. This same sample was also taken into another study, of T cells of mothers and their children.

The sequenced sample consisted of blood. These receptor sequences come from a boy aged 5-17 years in good health.

The J gene is TRBJ1-2, the V gene TRBV4-3; D may be TRBD1 (5 bases). Trimming took 3 bases from V and 2 from J, leaving 13 bases between them. CDR1 LGHNA and CDR2 YSLEER come from the germline V gene. This CDR3 contains 15 residues. In nucleotides, the CDR3 is TGCGCCAGCAGCCAGCAAAGTGAGGGGAACTATGGCTACACCTTC. It specifies CASSQQSEGNYGYTF.

As to this clonotype: A much larger clone sits a single nucleotide away, making a read error possible. The chain employs TRBV7-9 and TRBJ2-4; D uncertain. V lost 3 bases, J lost 5 bases, and 8 bases lay in between. Germline V gene lookup returns CDR1 SEHNR and CDR2 FQNEAQ (reference sequence). This CDR3 spans 13 amino acids. The CDR3 reads CASSLVRENIQYF. CDR3 sequence (DNA): TGTGCCAGCAGCTTGGTAAGAGAAAACATTCAGTACTTC.

This chain joins TRBV13 and TRBJ2-3; D unresolved. The CDR3 totals 17 residues. With 4 bases removed from V and 0 bases from J, the gap between germline ends came to 17 bases. The V gene's germline CDR1 is PRHDT and CDR2 FYEKMQ (reference sequence). In DNA form, the CDR3 reads TGTGCCAGCAGCTCCTCAGGTTGGCAGGCCAGCACAGATACGCAGTATTTT. This gives the protein CASSSSGWQASTDTQYF.

In this sample, this clonotype turned up a few times. The CDR3 nucleotides are TGTGCCAGCTCACACCGGACGGACCTGGGCCAAGAGACCCAGTACTTC. Translation: CASSHRTDLGQETQYF. This chain joins TRBV18 and TRBJ2-5; no clear D gene. V lost 4 bases, J lost 1 base, and 16 bases lay in between. The CDR3 totals 16 residues. Germline V gene sequence: CDR1 KGHSH, CDR2 LQKENI.

This rearrangement joins TRBV2 to TRBJ1-2; D uncertain. There are 15 residues in the CDR3. CDR1 SNHLY and CDR2 FYNNEI come from the germline V gene. The V and J ends lost 5 bases and 0 bases respectively, with 13 bases between them. The CDR3 DNA is TGTGCCAGCAGTCCACGGGAGGGTTCTAACTATGGCTACACCTTC. Translated, it gives CASSPREGSNYGYTF. The variable domain in full, with the rest retrieved from reference TRBV2 and TRBJ1-2, is EPEVTQTPSHQVTQMGQEVILRCVPISNHLYFYWYRQILGQKVEFLVSFYNNEISEKSEIFDDQFSVERPDGSNFTLKIRSTKLEDSAMYFCASSPREGSNYGYTFGSGTRLTVV.

This clonotype was detected a few times. The chain recombines TRBV27 with TRBJ2-5, with 16 bases matching TRBD2. The CDR3 has 17 amino acids. V lost 4 bases, J lost 5 bases, and 7 bases stayed unmatched. CDR1 and CDR2 (germline): MNHEY, SMNVEV (reference sequence). This CDR3 is CASSSGTSGRAGETQYF. CDR3 DNA sequence: TGTGCCAGCAGTTCCGGGACTAGCGGGAGGGCCGGTGAGACCCAGTACTTC.